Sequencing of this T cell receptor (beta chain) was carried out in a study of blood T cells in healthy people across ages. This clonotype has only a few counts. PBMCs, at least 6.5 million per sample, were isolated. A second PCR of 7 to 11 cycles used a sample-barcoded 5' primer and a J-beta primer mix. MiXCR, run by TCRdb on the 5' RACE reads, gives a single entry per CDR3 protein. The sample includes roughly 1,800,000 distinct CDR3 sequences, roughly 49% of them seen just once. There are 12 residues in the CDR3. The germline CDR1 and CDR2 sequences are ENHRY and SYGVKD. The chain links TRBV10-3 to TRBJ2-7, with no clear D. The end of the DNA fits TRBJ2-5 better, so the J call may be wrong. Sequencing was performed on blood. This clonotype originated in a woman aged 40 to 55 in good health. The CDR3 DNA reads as TGTGCCATCAGTGAGTCTCTCGGGACCCAGTACTTC. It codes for CAISESLGTQYF.